This paragraph reports one T cell receptor (beta chain). CDR3 length equals 15 residues. The J segment lost 4 bases and the V segment lost 5 bases, leaving 10 bases of the junction unmatched. Germline V CDR1 and CDR2: LNHDA, SQIVND (reference sequence). Sequenced by immunoSEQ multiplex PCR; TCRdb stores in-frame clones only, minus some. The table has hundreds of thousands of clones, roughly 84% seen once. This entry belongs to a study of blood T cell repertoires in COVID-19. Study summary: The United States, Italy and Spain supplied acute and convalescent COVID-19 samples.

The source material was peripheral blood. The chain carries TRBV19 and TRBJ1-1; 7 nucleotides match TRBD1. The receptor comes from a woman in her thirties or forties with active or convalescent COVID-19. CDR3 protein: CASSALQGRGTEAFF. The CDR3 DNA is TGTGCCAGTAGTGCTTTACAGGGGCGCGGCACTGAAGCTTTCTTT.